This T cell receptor beta chain was identified in a study of T cells in Graves' hyperthyroidism and ophthalmopathy. A roughly 9.1 ml volume of fresh peripheral blood provided the PBMCs. Researchers amplified the TCR beta CDR3 regions from RNA transcripts. An initial round of RT-PCR targeting the TCR CDR3 relied on the HTBI primer set. TCRdb called the multiplex PCR reads again in MiXCR, with one record for every CDR3 protein. The table has about 640,000 distinct CDR3 sequences, more than 20% seen once. Deletions cut 6 bases from V and 8 bases from J, with 8 bases between. There are 11 residues in the CDR3. Per the germline V gene, CDR1 is SGHTA and CDR2 is FQGNSA. Whole-study findings and limits: A model of 13 V-J features distinguished ophthalmopathy from stable hyperthyroidism.

This clonotype showed up many times. Its matching antigen is unknown. Sample: blood. The receptor comes from a man aged 25-45 years with Graves' ophthalmopathy. This chain joins TRBV7-2 and TRBJ2-1; D remains unclear. The CDR3 loop is CASSFSHEQFF. The CDR3 bases are TGTGCCAGCAGTTTCAGCCATGAGCAGTTCTTC.